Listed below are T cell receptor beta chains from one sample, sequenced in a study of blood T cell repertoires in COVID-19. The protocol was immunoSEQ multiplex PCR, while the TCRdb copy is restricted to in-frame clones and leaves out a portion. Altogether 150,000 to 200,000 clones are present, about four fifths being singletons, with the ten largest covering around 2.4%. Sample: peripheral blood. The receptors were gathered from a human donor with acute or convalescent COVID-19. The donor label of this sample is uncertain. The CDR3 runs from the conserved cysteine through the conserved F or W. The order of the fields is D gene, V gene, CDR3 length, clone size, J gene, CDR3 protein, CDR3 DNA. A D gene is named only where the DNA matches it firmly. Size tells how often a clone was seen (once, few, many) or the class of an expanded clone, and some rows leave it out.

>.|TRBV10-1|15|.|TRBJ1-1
CASSEKTVGSTEAFF
TGCGCCAGCAGTGAGAAAACAGTTGGGAGTACTGAAGCTTTCTTT
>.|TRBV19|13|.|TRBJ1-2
CASSIKGNYGYTF
TGTGCCAGTAGTATAAAGGGGAACTATGGCTACACCTTC
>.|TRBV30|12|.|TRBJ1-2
CAWSVRVEGYTF
TGTGCCTGGAGTGTACGGGTGGAGGGCTACACCTTC
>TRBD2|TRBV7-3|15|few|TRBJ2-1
CASSFLAGAYNEQFF
TGTGCCAGCAGCTTCCTAGCGGGAGCCTACAATGAGCAGTTCTTC
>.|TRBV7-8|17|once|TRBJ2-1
CASSLGRLAKGEDEQFF
TGTGCCAGCAGCCTCGGAAGGCTAGCGAAAGGGGAGGATGAGCAGTTCTTC
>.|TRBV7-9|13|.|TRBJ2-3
CASSFDFTDTQYF
TGTGCCAGCAGCTTCGACTTCACAGATACGCAGTATTTT
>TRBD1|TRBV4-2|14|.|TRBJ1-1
CASSPTGGMTEAFF
TGTGCCAGCAGCCCCACAGGGGGCATGACTGAAGCTTTCTTT
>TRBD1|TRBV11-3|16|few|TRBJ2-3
CASSRREGQGSDTQYF
TGTGCCAGCAGCCGCCGGGAGGGACAGGGGTCAGATACGCAGTATTTT
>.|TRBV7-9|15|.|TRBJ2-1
CASSLAGGQHNEQFF
TGTGCCAGCAGCTTAGCGGGGGGGCAGCACAATGAGCAGTTCTTC
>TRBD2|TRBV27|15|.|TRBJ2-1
CASSFLAGGYNEQFF
TGTGCCAGCAGCTTTCTAGCGGGGGGGTACAATGAGCAGTTCTTC
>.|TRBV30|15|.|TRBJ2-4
CAWSRGLSEENIQYF
TGTGCCTGGAGTCGGGGACTGTCAGAGGAGAACATTCAGTACTTC
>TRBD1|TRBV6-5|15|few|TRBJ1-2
CASRGPWDRNYGYTF
TGTGCCAGCAGGGGGCCCTGGGACAGAAACTATGGCTACACCTTC
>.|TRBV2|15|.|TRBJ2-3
CASSESGAGTDTQYF
TGTGCCAGCAGTGAATCGGGAGCGGGCACAGATACGCAGTATTTT
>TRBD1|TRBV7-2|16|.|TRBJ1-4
CASSLAGTGMSEKLFF
TGTGCCAGCAGCTTAGCCGGGACAGGGATGTCGGAAAAACTGTTTTTT
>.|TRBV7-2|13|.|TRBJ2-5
CASSTRRVETQYF
TGTGCCAGCAGCACCCGGAGGGTGGAGACCCAGTACTTC
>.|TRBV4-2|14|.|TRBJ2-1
CASSQDLSYNEQFF
TGTGCCAGCAGCCAAGACCTCTCCTACAATGAGCAGTTCTTC
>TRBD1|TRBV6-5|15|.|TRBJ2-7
CASILAGGHFYEQYF
TGTGCCAGCATTCTCGCAGGGGGACACTTCTACGAGCAGTACTTC
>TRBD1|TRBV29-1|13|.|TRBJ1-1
CSVEGDRGVEAFF
TGCAGCGTTGAAGGGGACAGGGGCGTTGAAGCTTTCTTT
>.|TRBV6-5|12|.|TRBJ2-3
CATQTPRNTQYF
TGTGCCACACAGACCCCGAGAAATACGCAGTATTTT
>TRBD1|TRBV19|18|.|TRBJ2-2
CASSIDSRDRGYTGELFF
TGTGCCAGTAGTATAGATTCCAGGGACAGGGGGTACACCGGGGAGCTGTTTTTT
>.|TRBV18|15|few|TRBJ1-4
CASSSRQATNEKLFF
TGTGCCAGCTCATCACGACAGGCAACTAATGAAAAACTGTTTTTT
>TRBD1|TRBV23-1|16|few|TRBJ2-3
CASSRLGQECTDTQYF
TGCGCCAGCAGTCGCCTGGGACAGGAATGCACAGATACGCAGTATTTT
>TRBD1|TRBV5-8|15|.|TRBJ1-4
CASSLGTGSVEKLFF
TGTGCCAGCAGCTTAGGGACAGGGTCGGTAGAAAAACTGTTTTTT
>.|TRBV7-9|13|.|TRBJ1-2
CASSLASNYGYTF
TGTGCCAGCAGCTTAGCCAGTAACTATGGCTACACCTTC
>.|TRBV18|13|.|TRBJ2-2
CASSPSQAGELFF
TGTGCCAGCTCACCATCCCAGGCCGGGGAGCTGTTTTTT
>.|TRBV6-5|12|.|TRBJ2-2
CASQGNTGELFF
TGTGCGTCGCAGGGGAACACCGGGGAGCTGTTTTTT
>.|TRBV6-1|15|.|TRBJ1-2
CASSEAIVKLYGYTF
TGTGCCAGCAGTGAAGCGATCGTAAAGCTCTATGGCTACACCTTC
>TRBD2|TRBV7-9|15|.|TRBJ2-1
CASSYLAGDHNEQFF
TGTGCCAGCAGCTATCTAGCGGGGGATCACAATGAGCAGTTCTTC